This T cell receptor (beta chain) comes out of a study of T cells in Graves' hyperthyroidism and ophthalmopathy. Findings and caveats of the study: Ophthalmopathy and stable hyperthyroidism were separated by a 13 V-J model. Most thyroid clonotypes expanded above 0.001 were also detected in blood. A median around 6.8 months before onset, the model predicted ophthalmopathy.

Patients with uncontrolled infections, other autoimmune diseases, pregnancy or lactation were excluded. A remark on this clonotype: Its target is not known.

The V gene lost 6 bases and the J gene lost 0 bases, with 13 bases spanning the gap. The CDR3 totals 15 residues. Authors of the study amplified TCR beta CDR3 regions from RNA transcripts. A first-round RT-PCR of the TCR CDR3 used the HTBI primer set. TCRdb re-called the multiplex PCR reads with MiXCR, one entry per CDR3 protein. This sample has roughly 510,000 distinct CDR3 sequences, with about 45% found just once. The receptor was derived from an adult woman with Graves' disease, either hyperthyroidism or ophthalmopathy (not recorded which). J is TRBJ2-3 and V is TRBV12-3 or TRBV12-4, with D unclear. Sample: peripheral blood or thyroid tissue (not recorded which). The CDR3 is CASSLYSHSTDTQYF. The CDR3 nucleotides read TGTGCCAGCAGCTTATACAGCCACAGCACAGATACGCAGTATTTT.